The 9 T cell receptor beta chains reported below all come from one sample, sequenced in a study of OX40 agonist ivuxolimab in advanced cancers. Profiling relied on immunoSEQ multiplex PCR, and the TCRdb table lists in-frame clones only, not all of them. The sample holds fewer than 70,000 clones, 75% to 90% seen once. Here the sequenced sample was CD4+ or CD8+ T cells sorted from blood, taken in a trial of the OX40 agonist ivuxolimab. The receptors come from an adult with an advanced solid tumor such as melanoma, head and neck, liver or kidney cancer.

The rearrangement joins TRBV19 to TRBJ1-2; D uncertain. Per germline, CDR1 LNHDA and CDR2 SQIVND (reference sequence). This CDR3 is built from 13 residues. With 8 bases removed from V and 3 bases from J, the gap between germline ends came to 13 bases. The CDR3, as DNA: TGTGCCAGTGCCCTGGGGATTGACTATGGCTACACCTTC. This translates into CASALGIDYGYTF.

This chain uses TRBV7-9 with TRBJ2-5; D is unclear. The CDR3 has 16 amino acids. V was shortened by 6 bases and J by 0 bases, with 17 bases between the two germline ends. Germline V gives CDR1 SEHNR, CDR2 FQNEAQ (reference sequence). CDR3 in DNA: TGTGCCAGCAGTATCAGACGACCTTCTAACCAAGAGACCCAGTACTTC. This gives the protein CASSIRRPSNQETQYF.

The chain couples TRBV6-6 to TRBJ2-2; 10 positions match TRBD2. The V and J ends lost 5 bases and 0 bases, in that order; junction bases with no gene match: 0. CDR3 size: 15 residues. Per germline, CDR1 MNHNY and CDR2 SVGAGI (reference sequence). CDR3 DNA sequence: TGTGCCAGCAGTAGCGGGGGGGCGAACACCGGGGAGCTGTTTTTT. Amino acids: CASSSGGANTGELFF.

The chain uses TRBV5-6 and TRBJ2-7; either TRBD1 or TRBD2 may fit D (5 bases each). This CDR3 spans 14 amino acids. Trimming pared 0 bases from V and 2 bases from J, leaving 9 bases between. From germline, CDR1 is SGHDT and CDR2 YYEEEE. CDR3 region: CASSLAGSPYEQYF. The CDR3 DNA follows: TGTGCCAGCAGCTTGGCAGGGAGCCCCTACGAGCAGTACTTC.

The CDR3 sequence is CSVTTLAGASYNEQFF. Written as DNA, the CDR3 is TGCAGCGTTACCACACTAGCGGGGGCGTCCTACAATGAGCAGTTCTTC. The chain couples TRBV29-1 to TRBJ2-1; 11 nucleotides align to TRBD2. Germline assignment: CDR1 SQVTM and CDR2 ANQGSEA. The CDR3 loop spans 16 amino acids. Trimming cost V 5 bases and J 1 base; bases outside gene matches: 7.

The chain carries TRBV6-6 and TRBJ2-3; D gene uncertain. V was cut by 2 bases and J by 7 bases, with 7 bases left in between. CDR1 is MNHNY, CDR2 SVGAGI, per germline (reference sequence). The length of the CDR3 is 12 residues. The CDR3 nucleotides read TGTGCCAGCAGTTACGCCCGAAATACGCAGTATTTT. Protein sequence: CASSYARNTQYF.

The chain combines TRBV27 with TRBJ1-5; tentatively, D is TRBD1 (5 bases). The CDR3 is 15 amino acids. Germline CDR1 is MNHEY and CDR2 is SMNVEV (reference sequence). V lost 6 bases and J lost 0, with 12 bases in between. The CDR3, as DNA: TGTGCCAGCAGAAGAGGACATTATAGCAATCAGCCCCAGCATTTT. Translation gives CASRRGHYSNQPQHF.

This sequence joins TRBV7-9 and TRBJ2-5, with 11 nucleotides matching TRBD1. Trimming cost V 5 bases and J 4 bases; bases outside gene matches: 6. CDR1 is SEHNR and CDR2 is FQNEAQ in the germline V gene (reference sequence). The CDR3 sequence is 15 residues long. CDR3 sequence reads: CASSPGTGGGETQYF. DNA for the CDR3: TGTGCCAGCAGCCCCGGGACAGGGGGTGGAGAGACCCAGTACTTC.

The V call is TRBV19, the J call TRBJ2-5; the D gene is possibly TRBD1 (5 bases). V shed 7 bases and J shed 0 bases, with 12 bases lying between them. Germline V lookup: CDR1 LNHDA, CDR2 SQIVND (reference sequence). The CDR3 is made up of 14 amino acids. The CDR3: CASTPRQNQETQYF. In DNA form, the CDR3 reads TGTGCCAGTACTCCCCGACAGAACCAAGAGACCCAGTACTTC.